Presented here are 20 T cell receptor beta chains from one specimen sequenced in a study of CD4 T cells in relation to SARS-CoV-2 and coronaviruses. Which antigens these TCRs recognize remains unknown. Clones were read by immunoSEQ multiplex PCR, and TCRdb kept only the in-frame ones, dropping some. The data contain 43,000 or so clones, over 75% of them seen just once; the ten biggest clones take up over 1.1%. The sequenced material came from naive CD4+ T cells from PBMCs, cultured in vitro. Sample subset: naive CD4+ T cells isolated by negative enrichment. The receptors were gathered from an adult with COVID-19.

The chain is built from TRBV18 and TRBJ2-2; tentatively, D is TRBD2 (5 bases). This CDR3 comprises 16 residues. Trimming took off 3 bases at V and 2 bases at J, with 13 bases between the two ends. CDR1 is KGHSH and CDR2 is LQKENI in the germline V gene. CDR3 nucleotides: TGTGCCAGCTCACCGCGGATAGCGTTAAACACCGGGGAGCTGTTTTTT. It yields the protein CASSPRIALNTGELFF.

CDR3 DNA: TGTGCCAGCAGCCCGGGTCAGACAGGAGGCCCAGCTTTCTTT. Its translation: CASSPGQTGGPAFF. V gene TRBV5-4 combines with J gene TRBJ1-1; possible D gene TRBD1, 6 bases. The germline V gene has CDR1 SGHNT and CDR2 YYREEE (reference sequence). Trimming pared 4 bases from V and 10 bases from J, leaving 20 bases between. The CDR3 has 14 amino acids. The whole variable domain, remainder taken from reference TRBV5-4 and TRBJ1-1, is ETGVTQSPTHLIKTRGQQVTLRCSSQSGHNTVSWYQQALGQGPQFIFQYYREEENGRGNFPPRFSGLQFPNYSSELNVNALELDDSALYLCASSPGQTGGPAFFGQGTRLTVV.

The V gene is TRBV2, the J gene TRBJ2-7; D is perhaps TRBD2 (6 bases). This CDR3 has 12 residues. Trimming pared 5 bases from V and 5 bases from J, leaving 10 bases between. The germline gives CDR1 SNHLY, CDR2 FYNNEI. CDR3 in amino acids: CASSTSIHEQYF. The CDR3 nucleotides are TGTGCCAGCAGTACTAGCATCCACGAGCAGTACTTC. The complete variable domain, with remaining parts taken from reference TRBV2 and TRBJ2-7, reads EPEVTQTPSHQVTQMGQEVILRCVPISNHLYFYWYRQILGQKVEFLVSFYNNEISEKSEIFDDQFSVERPDGSNFTLKIRSTKLEDSAMYFCASSTSIHEQYFGPGTRLTVT.

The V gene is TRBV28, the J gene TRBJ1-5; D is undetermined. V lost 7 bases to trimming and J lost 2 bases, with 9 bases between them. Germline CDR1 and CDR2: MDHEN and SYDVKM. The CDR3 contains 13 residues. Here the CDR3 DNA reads TGTGCCAGCATTGGCAGTGGCAATCAGCCCCAGCATTTT. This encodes CASIGSGNQPQHF.

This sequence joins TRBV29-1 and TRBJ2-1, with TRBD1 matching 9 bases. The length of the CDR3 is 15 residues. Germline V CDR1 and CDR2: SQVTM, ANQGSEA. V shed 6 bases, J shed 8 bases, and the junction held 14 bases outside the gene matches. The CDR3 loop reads CSVTGTGIRWDEQFF. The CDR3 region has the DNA TGCAGCGTGACTGGGACAGGGATTCGGTGGGATGAGCAGTTCTTC.

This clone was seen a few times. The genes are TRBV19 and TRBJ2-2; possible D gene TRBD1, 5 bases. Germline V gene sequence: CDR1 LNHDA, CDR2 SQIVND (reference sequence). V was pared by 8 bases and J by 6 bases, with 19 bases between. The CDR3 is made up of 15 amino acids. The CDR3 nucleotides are TGTGCCAGTGGCGAACAGGCGGTCGGGTCCGGGGAGCTGTTTTTT. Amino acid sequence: CASGEQAVGSGELFF.

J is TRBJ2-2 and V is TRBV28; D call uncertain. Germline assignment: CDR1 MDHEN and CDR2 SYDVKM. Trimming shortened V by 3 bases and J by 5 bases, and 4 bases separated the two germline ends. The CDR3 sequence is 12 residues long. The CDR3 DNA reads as TGTGCCAGCAGTTTGAGTACCGGGGAGCTGTTTTTT. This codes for CASSLSTGELFF.

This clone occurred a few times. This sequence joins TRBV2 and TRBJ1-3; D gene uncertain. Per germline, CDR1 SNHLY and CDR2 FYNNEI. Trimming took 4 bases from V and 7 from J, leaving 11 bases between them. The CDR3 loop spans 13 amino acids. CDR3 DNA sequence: TGTGCCAGCAGTGTTCGTGGGGATAACACCATATATTTT. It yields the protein CASSVRGDNTIYF.

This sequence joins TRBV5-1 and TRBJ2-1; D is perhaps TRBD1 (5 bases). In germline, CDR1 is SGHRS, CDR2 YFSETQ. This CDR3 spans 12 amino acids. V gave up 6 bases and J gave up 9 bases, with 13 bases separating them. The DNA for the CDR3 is TGCGCCAGCATCCTGGGGCCCGGTGAGCAGTTCTTC. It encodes CASILGPGEQFF.

The DNA of the CDR3 is TGTGCCAGCAGCATGGCCGAGCAGTATTTT. Translating gives CASSMAEQYF. The chain links TRBV21-1 to TRBJ2-3; no check of the table's D call, TRBD1, against the DNA was made. TRBV21-1 is deemed a pseudogene. The CDR3 loop spans 10 amino acids.

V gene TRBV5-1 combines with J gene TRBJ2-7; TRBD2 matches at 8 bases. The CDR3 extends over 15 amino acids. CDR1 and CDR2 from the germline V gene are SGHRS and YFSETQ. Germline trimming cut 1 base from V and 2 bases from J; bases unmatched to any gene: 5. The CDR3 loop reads CASSLTGGSTYEQYF. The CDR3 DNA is TGCGCCAGCAGCTTGACGGGGGGGAGCACCTACGAGCAGTACTTC.

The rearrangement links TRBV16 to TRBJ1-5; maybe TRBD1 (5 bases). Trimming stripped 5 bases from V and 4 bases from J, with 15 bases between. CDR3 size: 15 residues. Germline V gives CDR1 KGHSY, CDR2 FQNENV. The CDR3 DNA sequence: TGTGCCAGCAGCAGGTTCACAGGTATTAATCAGCCCCAGCATTTT. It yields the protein CASSRFTGINQPQHF.

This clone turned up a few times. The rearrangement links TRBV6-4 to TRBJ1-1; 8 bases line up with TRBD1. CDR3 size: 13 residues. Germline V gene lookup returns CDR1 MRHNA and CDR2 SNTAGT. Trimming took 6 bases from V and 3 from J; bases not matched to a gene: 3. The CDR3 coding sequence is TGTGCCAGCAGGGAGACAGGGGACACTGAAGCTTTCTTT. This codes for CASRETGDTEAFF.

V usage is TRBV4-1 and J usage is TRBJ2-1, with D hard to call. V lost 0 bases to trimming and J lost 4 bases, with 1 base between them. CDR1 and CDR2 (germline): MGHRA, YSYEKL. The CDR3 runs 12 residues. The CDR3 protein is CASSQEYNEQFF. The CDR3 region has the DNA TGCGCCAGCAGCCAAGAGTACAATGAGCAGTTCTTC.

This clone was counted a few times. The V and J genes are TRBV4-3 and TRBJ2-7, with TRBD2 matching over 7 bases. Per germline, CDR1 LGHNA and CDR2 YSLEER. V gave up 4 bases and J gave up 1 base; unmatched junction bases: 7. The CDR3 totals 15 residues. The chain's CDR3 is CASSPSQLASYEQYF. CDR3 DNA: TGCGCCAGCAGCCCCTCGCAACTAGCGTCCTACGAGCAGTACTTC.

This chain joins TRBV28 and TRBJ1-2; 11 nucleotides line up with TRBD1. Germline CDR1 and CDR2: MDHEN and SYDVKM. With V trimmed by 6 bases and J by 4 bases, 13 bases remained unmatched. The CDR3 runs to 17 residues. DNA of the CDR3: TGTGCCAGCAGAATCACCCCCGGGACAGGGGGATTCTATGGCTACACCTTC. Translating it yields CASRITPGTGGFYGYTF.

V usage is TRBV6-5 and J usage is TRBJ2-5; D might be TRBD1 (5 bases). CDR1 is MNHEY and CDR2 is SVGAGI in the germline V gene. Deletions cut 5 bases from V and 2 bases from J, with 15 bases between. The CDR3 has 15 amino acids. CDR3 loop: CASSPIGAAQETQYF. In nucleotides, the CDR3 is TGTGCCAGCAGTCCCATAGGGGCAGCTCAAGAGACCCAGTACTTC.

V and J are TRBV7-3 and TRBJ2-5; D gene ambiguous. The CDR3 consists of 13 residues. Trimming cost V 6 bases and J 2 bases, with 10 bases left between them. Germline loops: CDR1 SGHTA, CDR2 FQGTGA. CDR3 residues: CASSRTAQETQYF. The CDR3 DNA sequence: TGTGCCAGCAGTCGGACCGCACAAGAGACCCAGTACTTC.

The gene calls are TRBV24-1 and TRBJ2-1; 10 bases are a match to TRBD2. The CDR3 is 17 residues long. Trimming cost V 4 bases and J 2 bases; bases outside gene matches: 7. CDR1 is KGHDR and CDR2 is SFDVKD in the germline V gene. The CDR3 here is CATSDRLAGDPYNEQFF. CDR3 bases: TGTGCCACCAGTGACCGCCTAGCGGGAGACCCCTACAATGAGCAGTTCTTC.

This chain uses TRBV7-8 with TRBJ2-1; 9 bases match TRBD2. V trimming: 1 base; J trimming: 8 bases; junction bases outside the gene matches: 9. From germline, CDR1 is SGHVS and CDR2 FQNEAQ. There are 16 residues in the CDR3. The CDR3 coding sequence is TGTGCCAGCAGCTTAGAACTTAGCGGGAGTTGGGATGAGCAGTTCTTC. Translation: CASSLELSGSWDEQFF.